This TCR beta chain is from a study of CD8 T cells in ankylosing spondylitis. Regarding the study as a whole: Past studies reported some motif variants in reactive arthritis synovial fluid and blood. A motif in TCR beta, a set of fewer than ten highly homologous variants, appeared characteristic of ankylosing spondylitis blood.

Researchers built TCR beta libraries using quantitative 5'-RACE with molecular barcodes. In TCRdb, the 5' RACE reads were re-called with MiXCR into one record per CDR3 protein. The sample holds around 540,000 distinct CDR3 sequences; over 9.5% are singletons and the top ten take 6.8%. Germline assignment: CDR1 ENHRY and CDR2 SYGVKD. CDR3 length equals 13 residues. The V and J ends lost 10 bases and 2 bases, in that order; junction bases with no gene match: 7. A word on this clonotype: Antigen specificity is unknown.

The sequence derives from a male donor with ankylosing spondylitis. This chain joins TRBV10-3 and TRBJ1-2, with 7 bases aligning to TRBD1. Sequenced sample: blood, either unsorted or a sorted T cell fraction (not recorded which). CDR3 residues: CATRDSFNYGYTF. For the CDR3, the DNA is TGTGCCACCCGGGACAGCTTCAACTATGGCTACACCTTC.